This is a list of T cell receptor delta chains from one sample in a study of Vδ1+ human thymocytes. TCRdb re-identified clones in the multiplex PCR reads via CATT. Here the sample spans some 54,000 delta-chain clones, approximately 15% being singletons. The sample taken for sequencing was Vdelta1+ gamma-delta thymocytes from the thymus. The receptors were gathered from a boy less than two years old who had congenital heart surgery. CDR3s include the opening cysteine and the closing phenylalanine or tryptophan. Each record gives: V gene, J gene, CDR3 length, clone size, D gene, CDR3 protein, CDR3 DNA. The D gene is left open where the match is weak. Clone sizes are given selectively: once, few, many, or a class where the clone is expanded.

>TRDV1|TRDJ1|16|few|NA
CALGEPRGGDTDKLIF
TGTGCTCTTGGGGAACCCCGGGGTGGAGACACCGATAAACTCATCTTT
>TRDV1|TRDJ1|17|few|NA
CALGEVSVVGYTDKLIF
TGTGCTCTTGGGGAAGTTTCAGTGGTGGGGTACACCGATAAACTCATCTTT
>TRAV29/DV5|TRDJ1|13|many|NA
CAAYSDFADKLIF
TGTGCAGCTTATTCGGACTTCGCCGATAAACTCATCTTT
>TRDV1|TRDJ1|16|NA|NA
CALGEGNRGVTDKLIF
TGTGCTCTTGGGGAGGGGAATAGGGGGGTCACCGATAAACTCATCTTT
>TRDV1|TRDJ1|18|NA|TRDD3
CALGEVSYWGIGDDKLIF
TGTGCTCTTGGGGAAGTTTCGTACTGGGGGATTGGCGACGATAAACTCATCTTT
>TRDV1|TRDJ1|18|few|NA
CALGELRPSLPLTDKLIF
TGTGCTCTTGGGGAACTTAGACCTTCCCTCCCTTTGACCGATAAACTCATCTTT
>TRDV1|TRDJ1|16|few|NA
CALGELWRTLTDKLIF
TGTGCTCTTGGGGAACTTTGGCGGACGCTAACCGATAAACTCATCTTT
>TRDV1|TRDJ1|19|few|TRDD3
CALGEPVTFQGDTSDKLIF
TGTGCTCTTGGGGAACCGGTGACGTTTCAGGGGGATACTTCCGATAAACTCATCTTT
>TRDV1|TRDJ1|19|few|TRDD3
CALGELGLPLGGYEDKLIF
TGTGCTCTTGGGGAACTAGGCCTTCCTTTGGGGGGATACGAAGATAAACTCATCTTT
>TRDV1|TRDJ1|18|few|TRDD3
CALGGHDWGRPYTDKLIF
TGTGCTCTTGGGGGACACGACTGGGGGAGACCGTACACCGATAAACTCATCTTT
>TRDV1|TRDJ1|24|NA|TRDD3
CALRPQLNSVLGVLPSGYTDKLIF
TGTGCTCTACGGCCCCAATTGAATAGTGTACTGGGGGTCCTGCCATCCGGGTACACCGATAAACTCATCTTT
>TRDV1|TRDJ1|13|NA|NA
CALGEPLPWGLIF
TGTGCCCTTGGGGAACCCCTACCATGGGGACTCATCTTT
>TRDV1|TRDJ1|17|NA|NA
CALGTAVCDTHPDKLIF
TGTGCTCTTGGAACGGCCGTGTGTGATACGCACCCCGATAAACTCATCTTT
>TRDV1|TRDJ1|23|few|NA
CALGEPTWPSHPMGDKYTDKLIF
TGTGCTCTTGGGGAACCGACCTGGCCTTCCCACCCGATGGGGGACAAGTACACCGATAAACTCATCTTT
>TRDV1|TRDJ1|17|few|TRDD3
CALGEGGIRWYTDKLIF
TGTGCTCTTGGGGAAGGGGGGATACGCTGGTACACCGATAAACTCATCTTT
>TRDV1|TRDJ1|17|NA|NA
CALGGLLWRAHTDKLIF
TGTGCTCTTGGGGGACTACTTTGGCGGGCCCACACCGATAAACTCATCTTT
>TRDV1|TRDJ1|20|few|TRDD3
CALGEPPGGATGGHTDKLIF
TGTGCTCTTGGGGAACCCCCGGGGGGAGCTACTGGGGGACACACCGATAAACTCATCTTT
>TRDV1|TRDJ1|17|few|NA
CALGDRPSWGERGRLIF
TGTGCTCTTGGGGATCGGCCTTCCTGGGGAGAGAGGGGACGACTCATCTTT
>TRDV1|TRDJ1|21|NA|NA
CALGGAHGFLPYWGTTDKLIF
TGTGCTCTTGGGGGGGCTCATGGCTTCCTACCGTACTGGGGGACTACCGATAAGCTCATCTTT
>TRDV1|TRDJ1|14|few|TRDD3
CALGEGEGIRGLIF
TGTGCTCTTGGGGAAGGAGAGGGGATACGCGGACTCATCTTT
>TRDV3|TRDJ1|15|NA|NA
CASLPFRWPTDKLIF
TGTGCCTCCCTCCCCTTTCGCTGGCCAACCGATAAACTCATCTTT
>TRDV1|TRDJ2|24|few|NA
CALGPRFGVSSYGTGGRAPAQLFF
TGTGCTCTTGGCCCTAGATTCGGGGTCTCTTCCTACGGTACTGGGGGAAGGGCCCCGGCACAACTCTTCTTT